Listed here is a single T cell receptor (beta chain). As yet, its antigen is unknown. This specimen comes from a study of cytomegalovirus exposure and HLA in healthy donors. Profiling relied on immunoSEQ multiplex PCR, and the TCRdb table lists in-frame clones only, not all of them. The profile shows about 97,000 clones, around 96% of them singletons. The CDR3 extends over 14 amino acids. CDR1 is LNHNV, CDR2 YYDKDF, per germline (reference sequence). V lost 3 bases, J lost 4 bases, and 10 bases lay in between. Overall study findings and caveats: That first-cohort TCR clusters tended to co-occur in the 120 or so validation repertoires was found in a later analysis.

The receptor was isolated from a woman between 18 and 29 years old in good health and CMV-seronegative. The chain employs TRBV15 and TRBJ1-5, with a possible D match to TRBD1 (5 bases). Source material: PBMCs. Written as DNA, the CDR3 is TGTGCCACCAGCAGGGGGCAGGAGAATCAGCCCCAGCATTTT. Amino acids: CATSRGQENQPQHF.